The 30 T cell receptor beta chains in this list originate from one sample, sequenced in a study of cytomegalovirus exposure and HLA in healthy donors. 60 Vbeta and 13 Jbeta primers were used in PCR. Data came from immunoSEQ multiplex PCR; TCRdb stores just in-frame clones and leaves some out. The clone table shows 100,000 to 150,000 clones, with the ten largest holding 2.5% to 3%. The material sequenced was PBMCs. The source is a man younger than 45 in good health and CMV-seronegative.

The rearrangement uses TRBV5-4 and TRBJ1-4, with D possibly TRBD1 on 5 matching bases. Germline V gene data show CDR1 as SGHNT and CDR2 as YYREEE (reference sequence). The CDR3 is made up of 14 amino acids. Deletions cut 4 bases from V and 5 bases from J, with 12 bases between. Here the CDR3 reads CASSDSPRNEKLFF. DNA of the CDR3: TGTGCCAGCAGCGACAGCCCCCGCAATGAAAAACTGTTTTTT.

The gene calls are TRBV18 and TRBJ1-2, with D perhaps matching TRBD1 (5 bases). This CDR3 is built from 16 residues. Germline values: CDR1 KGHSH, CDR2 LQKENI. Trimming removed 5 bases from V and 0 bases from J, with 16 bases in between. CDR3 nucleotides: TGTGCCAGCTCAGCCTTCGCGGACATGACTAACTATGGCTACACCTTC. Translated, it gives CASSAFADMTNYGYTF.

V gene TRBV28 combines with J gene TRBJ1-2; D gene uncertain. Trimming cost V 2 bases and J 8 bases, with 15 bases left between them. The CDR3 is 14 residues long. The germline CDR1 and CDR2 sequences are MDHEN and SYDVKM. The CDR3 bases are TGTGCCAGCAGTTTAATCGGGTCCACGGGAGGCTACACCTTC. The encoded protein is CASSLIGSTGGYTF.

The CDR3 reads CASSPDTEAFF. The CDR3 DNA reads as TGTGCCAGCTCACCCGACACTGAAGCTTTCTTT. The chain is built from TRBV18 and TRBJ1-1, with D hard to call. The CDR3 extends over 11 amino acids. V shed 3 bases and J shed 3 bases, with 2 bases lying between them. CDR1 and CDR2 (germline): KGHSH, LQKENI. The complete variable domain, with remaining parts taken from reference TRBV18 and TRBJ1-1, reads NAGVMQNPRHLVRRRGQEARLRCSPMKGHSHVYWYRQLPEEGLKFMVYLQKENIIDESGMPKERFSAEFPKEGPSILRIQQVVRGDSAAYFCASSPDTEAFFGQGTRLTVV.

The V and J genes are TRBV2 and TRBJ2-7, with TRBD1 as a possible D gene (6 bases). The CDR3 runs 13 residues. V dropped 4 bases and J dropped 3 bases, with 10 bases sitting between them. Germline V gene sequence: CDR1 SNHLY, CDR2 FYNNEI. This CDR3 reads CASSAGHNYEQYF. The CDR3 DNA is TGTGCCAGCAGTGCGGGACACAACTACGAGCAGTACTTC.

J is TRBJ2-5 and V is TRBV7-2; tentatively, D is TRBD2 (5 bases). This CDR3 contains 14 residues. V was cut by 6 bases and J by 5 bases, with 16 bases left in between. Germline CDR1 SGHTA, CDR2 FQGNSA. CDR3 in DNA: TGTGCCAGCAGTTATACTAGGTTCGGGGAGACCCAGTACTTC. Translating it yields CASSYTRFGETQYF. The full variable domain, with the rest looked up from reference TRBV7-2 and TRBJ2-5, is GAGVSQSPSNKVTEKGKDVELRCDPISGHTALYWYRQSLGQGLEFLIYFQGNSAPDKSGLPSDRFSAERTGGSVSTLTIQRTQQEDSAVYLCASSYTRFGETQYFGPGTRLLVL.

CDR3 in DNA: TGTGCCAGCAGCCTGTGGGACAGGGGGCACACCGGGGAGCTGTTTTTT. As protein: CASSLWDRGHTGELFF. This sequence joins TRBV5-5 and TRBJ2-2; 12 bases map to TRBD1. The V segment lost 4 bases and the J segment 3 bases; nucleotides outside the gene matches: 4. Germline CDR1 is SGHKS and CDR2 is YYEKEE (reference sequence). The CDR3 totals 16 residues.

V usage is TRBV6-4 and J usage is TRBJ1-1; D unresolved. Germline CDR1 and CDR2: MRHNA and SNTAGT. CDR3 length equals 13 residues. The V end was cut by 4 bases, the J end by 3 bases, with 9 bases between. The CDR3 here is CASSADTDTEAFF. The CDR3 DNA follows: TGTGCCAGCAGTGCTGACACCGACACTGAAGCTTTCTTT.

The chain recombines TRBV5-1 with TRBJ2-3; D perhaps matches TRBD2 (6 bases). V gave up 4 bases and J gave up 4 bases, with 16 bases separating them. The germline gives CDR1 SGHRS, CDR2 YFSETQ. CDR3 size: 15 residues. CDR3 region: CASSETSRYADTQYF. The CDR3 DNA sequence: TGCGCCAGCAGCGAAACTAGCAGGTATGCAGATACGCAGTATTTT.

Considering frequency, this clone is medium-sized (0.01 to 0.1%). This rearrangement joins TRBV28 to TRBJ1-4, with unresolved D. Germline CDR1 reads MDHEN; CDR2 reads SYDVKM. Trimming took off 3 bases at V and 10 bases at J, with 6 bases between the two ends. The CDR3 runs 11 residues. CDR3 coding DNA: TGTGCCAGCAGTTTTGAGAGAAAACTGTTTTTT. Its translation: CASSFERKLFF.

The rearrangement links TRBV5-1 to TRBJ2-3; D perhaps matches TRBD2 (5 bases). Trimming removed 4 bases from V and 5 bases from J, with 5 bases in between. There are 11 residues in the CDR3. Germline lookup yields CDR1 SGHRS and CDR2 YFSETQ. Here the CDR3 DNA reads TGCGCCAGCAGCGCGGGAGATACGCAGTATTTT. Its protein product is CASSAGDTQYF.

This chain connects TRBV6-6 to TRBJ2-1, with 11 bases fitting TRBD2. Looked up from germline, CDR1 is MNHNY and CDR2 is SVGAGI (reference sequence). Trimming removed 5 bases from V and 4 bases from J; junction bases left unmatched: 7. The CDR3 totals 16 residues. Here the CDR3 reads CASSPSGTSGYNEQFF. CDR3 in DNA: TGTGCCAGCAGTCCATCCGGGACTAGCGGTTACAATGAGCAGTTCTTC.

V and J are TRBV2 and TRBJ1-1; 7 bases are a match to TRBD1. The CDR3 contains 14 residues. Losses at the gene ends were 8 bases for V and 1 base for J; bases not matched to a gene: 7. Per germline, CDR1 SNHLY and CDR2 FYNNEI. DNA of the CDR3: TGTGCCAGCCCTCGGGACAGAGAGAACACTGAAGCTTTCTTT. Protein sequence: CASPRDRENTEAFF. Combining the CDR3 with reference TRBV2 and TRBJ1-1 gives the whole variable domain EPEVTQTPSHQVTQMGQEVILRCVPISNHLYFYWYRQILGQKVEFLVSFYNNEISEKSEIFDDQFSVERPDGSNFTLKIRSTKLEDSAMYFCASPRDRENTEAFFGQGTRLTVV.

This chain connects TRBV7-2 to TRBJ2-7; 8 bases agree with TRBD1. The CDR3 loop spans 15 amino acids. V shed 1 base and J 3 bases; nucleotides not matched to a gene: 5. CDR1 and CDR2 (germline): SGHTA, FQGNSA. The CDR3 region has the DNA TGTGCCAGCAGCTTAGTCGGGACAGGCGACTACGAGCAGTACTTC. It yields the protein CASSLVGTGDYEQYF.

V gene TRBV19 combines with J gene TRBJ2-5; D may be TRBD1 (5 bases). V was pared by 2 bases and J by 5 bases, with 15 bases between. In germline, CDR1 is LNHDA, CDR2 SQIVND (reference sequence). This CDR3 has 15 amino acids. CDR3 amino acids: CASSIIRAGRETQYF. Here the CDR3 DNA reads TGTGCCAGTAGTATAATCAGGGCAGGCCGGGAGACCCAGTACTTC.

The chain carries TRBV5-4 and TRBJ1-4; 10 nucleotides match TRBD1. V shed 4 bases, J shed 0 bases, and the junction held 3 bases outside the gene matches. Per germline, CDR1 SGHNT and CDR2 YYREEE (reference sequence). The CDR3 totals 16 residues. CDR3 in amino acids: CASSPGQGATNEKLFF. DNA of the CDR3: TGTGCCAGCAGCCCTGGACAGGGGGCAACTAATGAAAAACTGTTTTTT.

This chain links TRBV27 with TRBJ2-5, with 7 bases identical to TRBD1. The end of the DNA is better explained by TRBJ2-7, so the J call may be wrong. This CDR3 is built from 12 residues. Germline V gene sequence: CDR1 MNHEY, CDR2 SMNVEV (reference sequence). The CDR3 sequence: CASRTGRYEQYF. The CDR3 nucleotides read TGTGCCAGCAGGACAGGGCGATACGAGCAGTACTTC.

The chain links TRBV5-5 to TRBJ2-7; D is uncertain. V lost 6 bases and J 0 bases, leaving 4 bases between the germline ends. This CDR3 contains 11 residues. Germline CDR1 and CDR2: SGHKS and YYEKEE (reference sequence). The CDR3 nucleotides read TGTGCCAGCACCTACTCCTACGAGCAGTACTTC. Amino acids: CASTYSYEQYF.

J is TRBJ2-2 and V is TRBV7-9, with 7 bases that match TRBD1. V shed 6 bases, J shed 4 bases, and the junction held 8 bases outside the gene matches. The germline gives CDR1 SEHNR, CDR2 FQNEAQ (reference sequence). The CDR3 has 15 amino acids. Here the CDR3 reads CASSLGDSFTGELFF. CDR3 coding DNA: TGTGCCAGCAGTCTGGGGGACAGCTTCACCGGGGAGCTGTTTTTT.

The genes are TRBV30 and TRBJ1-1; D call uncertain. This CDR3 has 13 amino acids. Trimming shortened V by 2 bases and J by 5 bases, and 12 bases separated the two germline ends. Germline lookup yields CDR1 GTSNPN and CDR2 SVGIG (reference sequence). This chain's CDR3 is CAWSTGSETEAFF. The DNA of the CDR3 is TGTGCCTGGAGTACCGGGTCGGAGACTGAAGCTTTCTTT.

V usage is TRBV28 and J usage is TRBJ1-5; D call uncertain. Trimming took 6 bases from V and 4 from J, leaving 13 bases between them. Germline-derived CDR1 and CDR2 are MDHEN and SYDVKM. The length of the CDR3 is 14 residues. CDR3 in DNA: TGTGCCAGCAGATCTGACACTTTAAATCAGCCCCAGCATTTT. Its translation: CASRSDTLNQPQHF.

The chain recombines TRBV19 with TRBJ1-5; 7 bases fit TRBD1. In germline, CDR1 is LNHDA, CDR2 SQIVND (reference sequence). The J segment lost 4 bases and the V segment lost 7 bases, leaving 4 bases of the junction unmatched. This CDR3 is 13 amino acids long. CDR3: CASMSTGNQPQHF. DNA for the CDR3: TGTGCCAGTATGTCGACAGGGAATCAGCCCCAGCATTTT.

The chain couples TRBV6-6 to TRBJ2-5; D is unresolved. The CDR3 runs 11 residues. V was shortened by 2 bases and J by 6 bases, with 4 bases between the two germline ends. Germline loops: CDR1 MNHNY, CDR2 SVGAGI (reference sequence). CDR3 sequence (DNA): TGTGCCAGCAGTTACGGCCAGACCCAGTACTTC. Its protein is CASSYGQTQYF.

V is TRBV4-1 and J is TRBJ1-4; the D is unclear. This CDR3 contains 15 residues. Germline loops: CDR1 MGHRA, CDR2 YSYEKL. V lost 0 bases to trimming and J lost 6 bases, with 11 bases between them. The CDR3: CASSQDRQRDEKLFF. DNA for the CDR3: TGCGCCAGCAGCCAAGATAGGCAGCGGGATGAAAAACTGTTTTTT.

The V gene is TRBV18, the J gene TRBJ2-6, with 9 bases identical to TRBD2. With 5 bases clipped from V and 4 bases from J, the junction kept 9 bases outside the gene matches. This CDR3 spans 17 amino acids. Looked up from germline, CDR1 is KGHSH and CDR2 is LQKENI. CDR3 DNA: TGTGCCAGCTCAGCTAGCGGGGCCCTGGGGGGGGCCAACGTCCTGACTTTC. As protein: CASSASGALGGANVLTF.

Comments on this clone: One junction end does not reproduce the germline sequence, and a read error may be involved. The rearrangement uses TRBV5-1 and TRBJ1-4, with 8 bases lining up with TRBD1. Germline loops: CDR1 SGHRS, CDR2 YFSETQ. The CDR3 is 17 residues long. The chain's CDR3 is CANSLDKAGGTNEKLFF. In DNA, the CDR3 is TGCGCCAACAGCTTGGACAAAGCAGGGGGCACTAATGAAAAACTGTTTTTT. The variable domain in full, with the rest retrieved from reference TRBV5-1 and TRBJ1-4, is KAGVTQTPRYLIKTRGQQVTLSCSPISGHRSVSWYQQTPGQGLQFLFEYFSETQRNKGNFPGRFSGRQFSNSRSEMNVSTLELGDSALYLCANSLDKAGGTNEKLFFGSGTQLSVL.

V gene TRBV7-9 combines with J gene TRBJ2-5; 9 bases match TRBD1. The J call may be wrong; the DNA end is better matched by TRBJ2-7. The CDR3 is 15 residues long. Germline V gene data show CDR1 as SEHNR and CDR2 as FQNEAQ (reference sequence). Written as DNA, the CDR3 is TGTGCCAGCAGCCTTAGACAGGGGGACTCCTACGAGCAGTACTTC. This codes for CASSLRQGDSYEQYF.

The CDR3 sequence: CASSAGQGALVGTEAFF. The CDR3 nucleotides are TGTGCCAGCTCAGCCGGACAGGGGGCCCTGGTTGGCACTGAAGCTTTCTTT. The chain couples TRBV18 to TRBJ1-1; TRBD1 agrees at 11 bases. The V segment lost 5 bases and the J segment 4 bases; nucleotides outside the gene matches: 12. Germline CDR1 is KGHSH and CDR2 is LQKENI. This CDR3 has 17 amino acids.

This sequence joins TRBV5-5 and TRBJ2-7; 8 nucleotides align to TRBD1. The ends lost 2 bases at V and 3 bases at J; junction bases unmatched: 10. Germline V gene data show CDR1 as SGHKS and CDR2 as YYEKEE (reference sequence). The CDR3 length is 16 residues. In DNA, the CDR3 is TGTGCCAGCAGCTTAACAGGGGGTCGAGACTACTACGAGCAGTACTTC. It is translated as CASSLTGGRDYYEQYF.

The V gene is TRBV7-3, the J gene TRBJ1-6; weak D call: TRBD1 (5 bases). CDR3 length: 15 amino acids. Germline CDR1 and CDR2: SGHTA and FQGTGA. V was pared by 2 bases and J by 7 bases, with 12 bases between. CDR3: CASSLGAGLNSPLHF. CDR3 sequence (DNA): TGTGCCAGCAGCTTAGGAGCAGGGTTAAATTCACCCCTCCACTTT.